This T cell receptor (beta chain) was recorded in a study of blood T cell repertoires in COVID-19. On the study more broadly: The origin of the acute and convalescent COVID-19 samples was the United States, Italy and Spain.

Germline loops: CDR1 MNHEY, CDR2 SVGAGI. The V gene lost 6 bases and the J gene lost 6 bases, with 12 bases spanning the gap. The CDR3 is made up of 13 amino acids. Sequencing used immunoSEQ multiplex PCR; TCRdb keeps in-frame clones, though not all of them. The profile shows some 300,000 clones, about 90% of them singletons. The sequence derives from a young woman with acute COVID-19. Material: PBMCs or T cells enriched from blood (not recorded which). The chain employs TRBV6-5 and TRBJ1-5, with D perhaps matching TRBD1 (5 bases). The CDR3 region has the DNA TGTGCCAGCAGCTCGTCAGGGTCTCAGCCCCAGCATTTT. Translated, it gives CASSSSGSQPQHF.